This T cell receptor beta chain stems from a study of PD-1 blockade in classical Hodgkin lymphoma (dated by TCRdb to about 2020). For context, the study as a whole: Nivolumab dosing was 3 mg/kg intravenously every 2 weeks, continuing until either disease progression or unacceptable toxicity. The study used TCR beta sequencing and CyTOF to define a peripheral blood immune signature of response to PD-1 blockade in classical Hodgkin lymphoma.

This clone is a singleton in its sample. No antigen is known for it. No much larger clone is present one base from it, and per-base qualities are unavailable. The time point label, read with the paper, signifies: cycle 2 day 1 (C2D1) of nivolumab. Every trial patient had relapsed following autologous stem cell transplantation, and prior brentuximab vedotin exposure was what differed among cohorts A, B and C. The trial cohort was composed of 55 to 65 patients with relapsed/refractory classical Hodgkin lymphoma, for whom complete response, partial response or progressive disease was recorded as best overall response. In the multi-cohort phase II CheckMate 205 trial, trial patients received single-agent nivolumab. An independent review committee assessed best overall response by applying the 2007 International Working Group response criteria. Trial PBMCs were collected immediately before nivolumab initiation (C1D1) and during therapy at cycle 2 day 1 and cycle 4 day 1. Peripheral blood was collected in 8 mL Vacutainer Cell Preparation Tubes, from which PBMCs were isolated by centrifugation and then cryopreserved.

The Qiagen DNeasy kit was used to extract genomic DNA both from unsorted PBMCs and from the negatively selected CD4+ and CD8+ fractions. TCR beta CDR3 regions were amplified by immunoSEQ multiplex PCR using primers annealing to V and J segments. A synthetic immune receptor repertoire was used to minimize amplification bias, and any remaining bias was removed computationally after sequencing. Per the original workflow: Custom Python scripts were used to quantify repertoire diversity as the Shannon entropy index. Unsorted, CD4+ and CD8+ repertoires were examined separately, except in combined analyses, for which CD4+ and CD8+ sequences were merged in silico. A clone counted as expanded when the clone's frequency after treatment rose at least 2-fold relative to C1D1, and clones undetected at baseline were given a pseudocount of 0.5. Clones with 0 or 1 copy at C1D1 were classified as singleton clones, and clones with 2 or more copies were classified as non-singleton clones. By matching protein sequences in sorted samples from the same patient, clones expanded in unsorted samples were annotated as CD4+, CD8+ or unknown. Diversity changes from C1D1 to C4D1 were tested in paired samples using Wilcoxon tests. The table comes from immuneACCESS by way of TCRdb, which keeps in-frame sequences with V and J called. Part of the clones is missing from these tables; in studies checked, under half for an unresolved V gene and the rest for unknown reasons. The V and J calls and clone size come from that table; D and trimming were worked out from the DNA. The sample table contains 50,000 or so clones; only one count was recorded for approximately 90% of them. The ten most abundant clones make up roughly a tenth of the sample.

CDR1 is given as SGDLS and CDR2 as YYNGEE, both from the germline V gene. CDR3 length: 15 amino acids, cysteine to phenylalanine. Only CDR3 DNA remains: 45 bases, in frame from the first base. Deletion took 3 bases off V and 4 bases off J, with a span of 15 bases between the germline ends. Paper-wide results and their limitations: Baseline diversity similar to that of newly diagnosed patients was observed in trial patients achieving complete response, whereas significantly lower diversity was observed in partial responders and progressors. Baseline TCR diversity was reported as lower in newly diagnosed patients than in healthy donors, and lower still in relapsed/refractory patients. The study covered only a single clinical trial cohort, and the causes of the repertoire differences, possibly disease activity or prior therapy, were still not defined. CD4+ but not CD8+ TCR diversity rose significantly by C4D1 (p=0.0027 vs p=0.16), most apparent in complete responders (p=0.02). Patients starting nivolumab less than 1 year after ASCT had lower diversity and were excluded from later analyses to avoid confounding by immune reconstitution.

The source of this sequence is a human donor with classical Hodgkin lymphoma. The sequences come from peripheral blood mononuclear cells (PBMCs), collected before the second cycle of nivolumab. The V and J segments used are TRBV9 and TRBJ2-3, and TRBD2 may be the D gene, going by 6 matching bases. For the CDR3, the sequence is CASSALLAHPDTQYF. The DNA sequence reads TGTGCCAGCAGCGCCCTACTAGCCCACCCAGATACGCAGTATTTT. Beyond the CDR3, the reference TRBV9 and TRBJ2-3 genes provide the residues; the full variable domain reads: DSGVTQTPKHLITATGQRVTLRCSPRSGDLSVYWYQQSLDQGLQFLIQYYNGEERAKGNILERFSAQQFPDLHSELNLSSLELGDSALYFCASSALLAHPDTQYFGPGTRLTVL.